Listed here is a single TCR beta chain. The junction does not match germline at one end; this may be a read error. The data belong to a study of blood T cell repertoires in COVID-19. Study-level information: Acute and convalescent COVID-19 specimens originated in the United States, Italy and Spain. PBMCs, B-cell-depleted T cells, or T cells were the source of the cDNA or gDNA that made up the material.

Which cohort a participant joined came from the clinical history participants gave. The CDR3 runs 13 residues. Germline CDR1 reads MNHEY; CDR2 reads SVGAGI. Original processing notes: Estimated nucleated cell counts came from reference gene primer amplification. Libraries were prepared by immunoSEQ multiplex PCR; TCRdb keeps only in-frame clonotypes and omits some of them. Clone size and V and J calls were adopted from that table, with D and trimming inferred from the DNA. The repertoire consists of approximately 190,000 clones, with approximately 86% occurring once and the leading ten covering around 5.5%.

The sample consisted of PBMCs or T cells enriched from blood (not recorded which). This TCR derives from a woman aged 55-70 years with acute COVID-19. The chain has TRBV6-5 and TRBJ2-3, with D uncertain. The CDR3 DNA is TGTGCCAGCAGTACCCCCTCCACAAATACGCAGTATTTT. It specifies CASSTPSTNTQYF.